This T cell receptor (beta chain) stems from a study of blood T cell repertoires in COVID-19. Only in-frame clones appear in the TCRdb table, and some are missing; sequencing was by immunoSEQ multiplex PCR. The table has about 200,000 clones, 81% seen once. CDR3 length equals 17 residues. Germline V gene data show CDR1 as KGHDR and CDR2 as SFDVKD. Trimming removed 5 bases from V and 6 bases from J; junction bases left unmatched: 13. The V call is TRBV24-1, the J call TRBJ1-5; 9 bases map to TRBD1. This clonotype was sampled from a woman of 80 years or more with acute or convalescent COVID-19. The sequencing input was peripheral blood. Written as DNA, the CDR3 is TGTGCCACCAGTGCGAGACAGGGGGTGAATTATATTCAGCCCCAGCATTTT. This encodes CATSARQGVNYIQPQHF.